This T cell receptor (beta chain) stems from a study of T cells after yellow fever vaccination. V was cut by 0 bases and J by 3 bases, with 15 bases left in between. The V gene's germline CDR1 is LGHNA and CDR2 YNFKEQ. The CDR3 totals 18 residues. 5'RACE template switching generated TCR cDNA, adding a universal primer site and UMIs. TCRdb called the 5' RACE reads again in MiXCR, with one record for every CDR3 protein. The sample has about 330,000 distinct CDR3 sequences, around 7% seen once. The sequence was collected from a man aged 18 to 30 who received the YFV17D yellow fever vaccine. The specimen comprised PBMCs, sampled about 49 days after the first yellow fever vaccination. This sequence joins TRBV4-2 and TRBJ1-6; possible D gene TRBD1, 6 bases. The CDR3 loop reads CASSQENTDSNYNSPLHF. The CDR3 bases are TGTGCCAGCAGCCAAGAAAACACGGACAGTAACTATAATTCACCCCTCCACTTT.